Detailed here is one T cell receptor beta chain. The data originate from a study of blood T cell repertoires in COVID-19. Sequencing was performed with immunoSEQ multiplex PCR; in TCRdb, only in-frame clones are kept and a portion is missing. The sample yields more than 150,000 clones, about 88% seen once. Trimming removed 3 bases at V and 4 bases at J, with 24 bases between. The CDR3 has 18 residues. Germline V gene sequence: CDR1 KGHSH, CDR2 LQKENI. Study members were between about 18 and 100 years old and lived in 20 to 30 US regions. This clonotype originated in a woman between 45 and 65 years old who had recovered from COVID-19. This chain joins TRBV18 and TRBJ2-5; perhaps TRBD2 as D (6 bases). What was sequenced was PBMCs or T cells enriched from blood (not recorded which). In nucleotides, the CDR3 is TGTGCCAGCTCACCTACTACGGGAGTGCGGGGCGCGGGAGAGACCCAGTACTTC. As protein: CASSPTTGVRGAGETQYF. The variable domain in full, completed from reference TRBV18 and TRBJ2-5, reads NAGVMQNPRHLVRRRGQEARLRCSPMKGHSHVYWYRQLPEEGLKFMVYLQKENIIDESGMPKERFSAEFPKEGPSILRIQQVVRGDSAAYFCASSPTTGVRGAGETQYFGPGTRLLVL.